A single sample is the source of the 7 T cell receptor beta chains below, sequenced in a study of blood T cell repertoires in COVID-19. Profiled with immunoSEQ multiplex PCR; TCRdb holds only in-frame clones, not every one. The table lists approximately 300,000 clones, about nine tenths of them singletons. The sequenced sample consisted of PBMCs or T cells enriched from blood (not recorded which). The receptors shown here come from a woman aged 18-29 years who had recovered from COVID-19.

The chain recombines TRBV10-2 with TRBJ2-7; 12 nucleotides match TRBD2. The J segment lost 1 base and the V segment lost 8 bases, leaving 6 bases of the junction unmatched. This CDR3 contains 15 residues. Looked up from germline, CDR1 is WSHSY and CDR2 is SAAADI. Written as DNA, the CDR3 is TGCGCCAGCTCCTCTAGCGGGAGGGATTCCTACGAGCAGTACTTC. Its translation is CASSSSGRDSYEQYF.

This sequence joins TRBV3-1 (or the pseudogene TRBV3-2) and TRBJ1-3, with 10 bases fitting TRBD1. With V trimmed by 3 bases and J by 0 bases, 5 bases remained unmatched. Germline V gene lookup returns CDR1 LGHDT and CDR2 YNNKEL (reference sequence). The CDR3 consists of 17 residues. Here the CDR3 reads CASSQTRTGGSGNTIYF. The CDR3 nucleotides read TGTGCCAGCAGCCAGACTCGGACAGGGGGCTCTGGAAACACCATATATTTT.

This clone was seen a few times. The CDR3 DNA follows: TGTGCCAGTAGTGAGGGGGCTTTTTCACCCCTCCACTTT. It is translated as CASSEGAFSPLHF. The V and J genes are TRBV19 and TRBJ1-6; the match to TRBD1 covers 7 bases. The ends lost 5 bases at V and 9 bases at J; junction bases unmatched: 4. CDR3 length equals 13 residues. Germline CDR1 reads LNHDA; CDR2 reads SQIVND (reference sequence). The entire variable domain, with the rest obtained from reference TRBV19 and TRBJ1-6, is as follows: DGGITQSPKYLFRKEGQNVTLSCEQNLNHDAMYWYRQDPGQGLRLIYYSQIVNDFQKGDIAEGYSVSREKKESFPLTVTSAQKNPTAFYLCASSEGAFSPLHFGNGTRLTVT.

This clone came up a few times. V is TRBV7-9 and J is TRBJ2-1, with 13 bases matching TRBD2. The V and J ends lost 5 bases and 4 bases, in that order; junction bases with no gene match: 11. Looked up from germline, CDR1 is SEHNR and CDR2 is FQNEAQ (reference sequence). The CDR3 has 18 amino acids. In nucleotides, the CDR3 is TGTGCCAGCAGCGGACAGAGACTAGCGGGAGGCCAATACAATGAGCAGTTCTTC. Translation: CASSGQRLAGGQYNEQFF.

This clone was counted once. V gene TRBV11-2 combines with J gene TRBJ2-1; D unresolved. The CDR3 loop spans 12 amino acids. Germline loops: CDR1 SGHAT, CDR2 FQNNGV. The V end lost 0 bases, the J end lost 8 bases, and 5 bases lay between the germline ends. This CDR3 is CASSLDRYEQFF. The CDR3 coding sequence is TGTGCCAGCAGCTTAGATCGGTATGAGCAGTTCTTC.

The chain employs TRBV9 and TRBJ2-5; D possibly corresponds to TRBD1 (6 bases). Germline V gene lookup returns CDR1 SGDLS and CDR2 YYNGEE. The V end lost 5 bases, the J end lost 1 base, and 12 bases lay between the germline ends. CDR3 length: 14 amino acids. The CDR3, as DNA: TGTGCCAGCAGTTCGGACAGCCTCCAAGAGACCCAGTACTTC. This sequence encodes CASSSDSLQETQYF.

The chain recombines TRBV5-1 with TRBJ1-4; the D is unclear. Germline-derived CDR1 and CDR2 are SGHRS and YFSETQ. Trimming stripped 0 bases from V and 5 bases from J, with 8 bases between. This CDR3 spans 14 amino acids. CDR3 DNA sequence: TGCGCCAGCAGCTTGGGGCTTTACAATGAAAAACTGTTTTTT. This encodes CASSLGLYNEKLFF.